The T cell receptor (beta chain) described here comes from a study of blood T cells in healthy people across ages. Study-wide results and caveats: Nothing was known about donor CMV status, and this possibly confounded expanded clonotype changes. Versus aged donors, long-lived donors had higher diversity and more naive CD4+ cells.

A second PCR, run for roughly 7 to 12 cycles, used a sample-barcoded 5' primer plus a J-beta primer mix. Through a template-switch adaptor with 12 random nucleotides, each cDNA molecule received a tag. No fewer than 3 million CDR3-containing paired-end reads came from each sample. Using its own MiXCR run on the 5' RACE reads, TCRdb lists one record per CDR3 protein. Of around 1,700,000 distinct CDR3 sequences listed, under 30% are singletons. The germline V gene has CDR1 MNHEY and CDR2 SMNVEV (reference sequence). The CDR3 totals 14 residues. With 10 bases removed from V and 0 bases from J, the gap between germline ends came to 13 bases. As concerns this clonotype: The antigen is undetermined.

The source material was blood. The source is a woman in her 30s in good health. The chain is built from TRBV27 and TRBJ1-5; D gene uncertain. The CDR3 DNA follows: TGTGCCACCTGGCGTCCTTATAGCAATCAGCCCCAGCATTTT. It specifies CATWRPYSNQPQHF.